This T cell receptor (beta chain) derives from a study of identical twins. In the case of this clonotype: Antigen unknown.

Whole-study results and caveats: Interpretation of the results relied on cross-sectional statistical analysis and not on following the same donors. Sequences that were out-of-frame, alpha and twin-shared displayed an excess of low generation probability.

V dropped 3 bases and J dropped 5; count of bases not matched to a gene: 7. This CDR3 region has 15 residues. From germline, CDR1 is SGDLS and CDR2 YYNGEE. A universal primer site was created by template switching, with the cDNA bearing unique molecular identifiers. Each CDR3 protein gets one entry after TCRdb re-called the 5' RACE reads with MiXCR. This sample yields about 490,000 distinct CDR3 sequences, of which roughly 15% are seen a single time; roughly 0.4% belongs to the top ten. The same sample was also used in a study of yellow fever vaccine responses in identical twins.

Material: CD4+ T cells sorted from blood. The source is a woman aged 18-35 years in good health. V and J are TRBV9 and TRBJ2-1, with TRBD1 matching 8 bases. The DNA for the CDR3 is TGTGCCAGCAGCGGCCGACAGGGGTGGGACAATGAGCAGTTCTTC. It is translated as CASSGRQGWDNEQFF.